The subject of this entry is one TCR beta chain. The germline gives CDR1 MNHEY, CDR2 SMNVEV (reference sequence). This CDR3 is built from 16 residues. Trimming at V came to 4 bases and at J to 3 bases, leaving 7 bases not matched to a gene. The record originates from a study of blood T cell repertoires in COVID-19. The table came from immunoSEQ multiplex PCR; TCRdb's copy has only in-frame clones and leaves some out. The sample yields roughly 64,000 clones, 80% to 90% seen once. Sequenced material: peripheral blood. The rearrangement joins TRBV27 to TRBJ2-3; 10 nucleotides line up with TRBD1. The receptor's source is a man aged 50 or older with active COVID-19. CDR3 loop: CASSWGQGWRTDTQYF. The DNA of the CDR3 is TGTGCCAGCAGTTGGGGACAGGGGTGGAGAACAGATACGCAGTATTTT.